The present entry profiles one T cell receptor (beta chain) with its context. In the authors' methods: Estimation of nucleated cell counts relied on the amplification of reference gene primers. This table comes from immunoSEQ multiplex PCR, and its TCRdb copy is limited to in-frame clones, with some not included. V, J and clone size are those of that table, while D and trimming were read from the DNA. Of 150,000 to 200,000 clones in the sample, 82% were seen once. This record comes from a study of blood T cell repertoires in COVID-19. Whole-study context: Collection of acute and convalescent COVID-19 samples took place in the United States, Italy and Spain. In each case, the material was cDNA or gDNA derived from T cells, B-cell-depleted T cells, or PBMCs.

V was clipped by 6 bases and J by 4 bases, with 15 bases between them. The CDR3 extends over 14 amino acids. Germline assignment: CDR1 MNHEY and CDR2 SVGAGI. This receptor was obtained from a woman aged 80 or older with acute or convalescent COVID-19. Specimen: peripheral blood. The chain joins TRBV6-5 to TRBJ1-1, with D maybe TRBD1 (5 bases). CDR3 sequence reads: CASSPEGGGTEAFF. The DNA of the CDR3 is TGTGCCAGCAGCCCAGAGGGCGGGGGCACTGAAGCTTTCTTT.